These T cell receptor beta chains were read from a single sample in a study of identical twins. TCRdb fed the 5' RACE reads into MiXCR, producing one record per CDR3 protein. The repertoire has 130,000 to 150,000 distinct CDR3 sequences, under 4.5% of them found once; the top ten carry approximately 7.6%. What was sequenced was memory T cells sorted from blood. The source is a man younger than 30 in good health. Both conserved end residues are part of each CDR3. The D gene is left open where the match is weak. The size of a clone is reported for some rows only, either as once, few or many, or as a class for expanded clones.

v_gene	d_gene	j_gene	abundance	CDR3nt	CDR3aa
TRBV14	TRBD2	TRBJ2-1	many	TGTGCCAGCAGCCCCTGGACTAGCGGGAGAGCCTCCAATGAGCAGTTCTTC	CASSPWTSGRASNEQFF
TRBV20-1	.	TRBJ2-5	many	TGCAGTGCCGCAAGGACACAACAAGAGACCCAGTACTTC	CSAARTQQETQYF
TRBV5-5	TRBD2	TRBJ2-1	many	TGTGCCAGCAGCTTGTCGCACCTGGGACTAGCGGACTACAATGAGCAGTTCTTC	CASSLSHLGLADYNEQFF
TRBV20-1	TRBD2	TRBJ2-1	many	TGCAGTGCTAGGACTAGCGATTACAATGAGCAGTTCTTC	CSARTSDYNEQFF
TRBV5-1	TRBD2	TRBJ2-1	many	TGCGCCAGCAGCTCGGGACTAGCGGGTGACTTCTCCTACAATGAGCAGTTCTTC	CASSSGLAGDFSYNEQFF
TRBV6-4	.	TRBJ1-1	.	TGTGCCAGCAGTGACGGCCAACCAGGGGCTGAAGCTTTCTTT	CASSDGQPGAEAFF
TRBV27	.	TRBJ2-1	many	TGTGCCAGCAGGACCGCGGGGCAATCCTACAATGAGCAGTTCTTC	CASRTAGQSYNEQFF
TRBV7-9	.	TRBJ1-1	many	TGTGCCAGCAGCCTACCTCACACTGAAGCTTTCTTT	CASSLPHTEAFF
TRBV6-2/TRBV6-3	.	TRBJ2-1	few	TGTGCCAGCAGTTACTCGGGGGGCTCCTCCTACAATGAGCAGTTCTTC	CASSYSGGSSYNEQFF
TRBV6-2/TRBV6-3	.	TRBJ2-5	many	TGTGCCAGCAGAGATTCGAGAACCCAGTACTTC	CASRDSRTQYF
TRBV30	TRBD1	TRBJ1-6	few	TGTGCCTGGCGCCGACAGGGGGTGGGGCATTCACCCCTCCACTTT	CAWRRQGVGHSPLHF
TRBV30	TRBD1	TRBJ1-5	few	TGTGCCTGGAGGGAGACAGGGGGCAATCAGCCCCAGCATTTT	CAWRETGGNQPQHF
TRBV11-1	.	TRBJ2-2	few	TGTGCCAGCAGCTTGGGGACCGCAGCGAACACCGGGGAGCTGTTTTTT	CASSLGTAANTGELFF
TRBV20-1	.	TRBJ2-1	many	TGCAGTGTCGGGCTAGGCTCCCACTCCTACAATGAGCAGTTCTTC	CSVGLGSHSYNEQFF
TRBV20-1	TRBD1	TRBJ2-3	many	TGCAGTGCTACACCCGGACAGGTCGGGGCAGATACGCAGTATTTT	CSATPGQVGADTQYF
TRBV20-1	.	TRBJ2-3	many	TGCAGGGTCAGACAGAGACTAAGCACAGATACGCAGTATTTT	CRVRQRLSTDTQYF
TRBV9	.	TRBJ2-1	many	TGTGCCAGCAGCGTAGGGGTCCTTAATGAGCAGTTCTTC	CASSVGVLNEQFF
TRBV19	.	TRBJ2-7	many	TGTGCCAGTAGTATAGTGGGGAGGCCAACCTACGAGCAGTACTTC	CASSIVGRPTYEQYF
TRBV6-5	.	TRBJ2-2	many	TGTGCCAGCAGTTACCGAAGGCGGGGCGGGGAGCTGTTTTTT	CASSYRRRGGELFF
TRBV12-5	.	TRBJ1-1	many	TGTGCTAGTGGTTTGATGTCTCGTCCTTTCTTT	CASGLMSRPFF
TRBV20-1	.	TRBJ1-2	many	TGCAGTGCTAGGCGCAATCGAGACCATGGCTACACCTTC	CSARRNRDHGYTF
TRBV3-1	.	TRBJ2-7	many	TGTGTCAGCAGCCGCAATAACGAGCAGTACTTC	CVSSRNNEQYF
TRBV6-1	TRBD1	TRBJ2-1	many	TGTGCCAGCAGTCTTTCCGGGACAGGGGCCTACAATGAGCAGTTCTTC	CASSLSGTGAYNEQFF
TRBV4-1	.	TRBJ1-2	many	TGCGCCAGCAGCCAACCGAGGGAATTGGGCTATGGCTACACCTTC	CASSQPRELGYGYTF
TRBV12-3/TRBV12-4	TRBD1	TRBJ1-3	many	TGTGCCAGCAGCGAGACAGGGGCCTCTGGAAACACCATATATTTT	CASSETGASGNTIYF
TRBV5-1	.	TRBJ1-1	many	TGCGCCAGCAGCCAAGGTAGGGGCACTGAAGCTTTCTTT	CASSQGRGTEAFF
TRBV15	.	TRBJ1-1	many	TGTGCCACCAGCTGGACACGGCGGGACACTGAAGCTTTCTTT	CATSWTRRDTEAFF
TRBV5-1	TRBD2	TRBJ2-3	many	TGCGCCAGCAGCCCTTCGGGACGGGGGGTTACGCAGTATTTT	CASSPSGRGVTQYF
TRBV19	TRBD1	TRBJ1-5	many	TGTGCCAGTATGGGCCCAGGGGGCGGTATCAATCAGCCCCAGCATTTT	CASMGPGGGINQPQHF
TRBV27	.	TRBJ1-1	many	TGTGCCAGCAGTTACAAACAGGTTAACACTGAAGCTTTCTTT	CASSYKQVNTEAFF
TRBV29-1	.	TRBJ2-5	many	TGCAGCGTTAATAGGCAAGAGACCCAGTACTTC	CSVNRQETQYF
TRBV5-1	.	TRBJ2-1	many	TGCGCCAGCAGCTTCCAGACCGAGCGGGCCTACAATGAGCAGTTCTTC	CASSFQTERAYNEQFF
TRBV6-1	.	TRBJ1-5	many	TGTGCCAGCAGTGATCAGGGACTTCATCAGCCCCAGCATTTT	CASSDQGLHQPQHF
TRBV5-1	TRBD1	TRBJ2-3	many	TGCGCCAGCAGCACGAGAGGGGGCGAGATAGATACGCAGTATTTT	CASSTRGGEIDTQYF
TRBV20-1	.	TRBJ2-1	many	TGCAGTGCTAGCTTAAGAACAACTTCAAGGGGGCAGTTCTTC	CSASLRTTSRGQFF
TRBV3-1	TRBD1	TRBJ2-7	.	TGTGCCAGCAGCTCACCTATTGGACAGGGGAGTTACGAGCAGTACTTC	CASSSPIGQGSYEQYF
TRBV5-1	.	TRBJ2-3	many	TGCGCCAGCAGCTTGCGTTGGCCAGGGAATGCGGAAGATACGCAGTATTTT	CASSLRWPGNAEDTQYF
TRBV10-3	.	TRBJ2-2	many	TGTGCCATCAAGGGAAACACCGGGGAGCTGTTTTTT	CAIKGNTGELFF
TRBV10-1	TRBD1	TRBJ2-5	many	TGCGCCAGCAGTGAGCCGGACAGGGGAGGAGAGACCCAGTACTTC	CASSEPDRGGETQYF
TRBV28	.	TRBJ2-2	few	TGTGCCAGCATAGGGCATCCGAACACCGGGGAGCTGTTTTTT	CASIGHPNTGELFF
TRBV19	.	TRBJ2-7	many	TGTGCCAGTAGTATAAGCGGGCCCTCCTACGAGCAGTACTTC	CASSISGPSYEQYF
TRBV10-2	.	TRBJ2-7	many	TGCGCCAGCAGTGTGGTGACCTACGAGCAGTACTTC	CASSVVTYEQYF
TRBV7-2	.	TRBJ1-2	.	TGTGCCAGCAGCCCCACGGGAAAGGACTATGGCTACACCTTC	CASSPTGKDYGYTF
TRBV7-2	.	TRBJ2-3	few	TGTGCCAGCAGCTTAGTAGTTAGACATAGCACAGATACGCAGTATTTT	CASSLVVRHSTDTQYF
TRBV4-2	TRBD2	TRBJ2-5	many	TGTGCCAGCAGCCAAGTTTCTAGCGGGACCCAGGAGACCCAGTACTTC	CASSQVSSGTQETQYF
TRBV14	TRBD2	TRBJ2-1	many	TGTGCCAGCAGCCAACAGCGGGAGAACAATGAGCAGTTCTTC	CASSQQRENNEQFF
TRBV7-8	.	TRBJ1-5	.	TGTGCCAGCAGCTTGGCAGATAGCAATCAGCCCCAGCATTTT	CASSLADSNQPQHF
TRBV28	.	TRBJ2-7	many	TGTGCCAGCAAAGGGACGGTAGACTACGAGCAGTACTTC	CASKGTVDYEQYF
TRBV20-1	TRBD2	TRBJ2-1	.	TGCAGTGCTAATATTGGGACTAGTTATACTAATGAGCAGTTCTTC	CSANIGTSYTNEQFF
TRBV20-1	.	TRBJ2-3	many	TGCAGTGCTAGAGATCCTCTAGCCCCGCAGTATTTT	CSARDPLAPQYF
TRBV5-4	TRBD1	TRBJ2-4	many	TGTGCCAGCAGCTGGGGGTACCGGGACAGGGGGCCTGATCGCCTAGCCAAAAACATTCAGTACTTC	CASSWGYRDRGPDRLAKNIQYF
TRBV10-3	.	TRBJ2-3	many	TGTGCCATCAGTGGGGTCGGGACAGATACGCAGTATTTT	CAISGVGTDTQYF
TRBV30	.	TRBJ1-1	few	TGTGCCTGGAAAGTGCGGACAGCTAACACTGAAGCTTTCTTT	CAWKVRTANTEAFF
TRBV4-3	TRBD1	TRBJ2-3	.	TGCGCCAGCAGCCAAGGAGGGGGCAGCACAGATACGCAGTATTTT	CASSQGGGSTDTQYF
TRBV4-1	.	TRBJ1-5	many	TGCGCCAGCAGCCAAGATTACCAAAATCGGCCCCAGCATTTT	CASSQDYQNRPQHF
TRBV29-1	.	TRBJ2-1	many	TGCAGCGTTGGTGGGGACACCCGCTCCTACAATGAGCAGTTCTTC	CSVGGDTRSYNEQFF
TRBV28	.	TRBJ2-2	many	TGTGCCAGCAAAAAACAGGGTACCGGGGAGCTGTTTTTT	CASKKQGTGELFF